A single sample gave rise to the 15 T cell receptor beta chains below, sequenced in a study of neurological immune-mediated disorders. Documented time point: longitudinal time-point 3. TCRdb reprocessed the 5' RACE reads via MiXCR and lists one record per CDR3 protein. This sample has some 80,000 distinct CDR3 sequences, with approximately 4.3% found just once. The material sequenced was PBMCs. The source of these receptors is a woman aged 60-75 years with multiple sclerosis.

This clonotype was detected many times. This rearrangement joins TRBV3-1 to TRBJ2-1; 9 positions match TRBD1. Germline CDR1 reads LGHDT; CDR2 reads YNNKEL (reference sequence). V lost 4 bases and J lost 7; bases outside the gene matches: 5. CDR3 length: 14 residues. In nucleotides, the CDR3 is TGTGCCAGCAGCCCCTGGGACAGGGCGAATGAGCAGTTCTTC. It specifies CASSPWDRANEQFF.

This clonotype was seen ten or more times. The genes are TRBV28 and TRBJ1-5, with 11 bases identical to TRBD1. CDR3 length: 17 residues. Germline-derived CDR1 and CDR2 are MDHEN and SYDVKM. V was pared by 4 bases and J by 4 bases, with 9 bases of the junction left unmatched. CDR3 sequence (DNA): TGTGCCAGCAGTTCCCACCCGGACAGGGGGCGGAATCAGCCCCAGCATTTT. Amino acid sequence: CASSSHPDRGRNQPQHF.

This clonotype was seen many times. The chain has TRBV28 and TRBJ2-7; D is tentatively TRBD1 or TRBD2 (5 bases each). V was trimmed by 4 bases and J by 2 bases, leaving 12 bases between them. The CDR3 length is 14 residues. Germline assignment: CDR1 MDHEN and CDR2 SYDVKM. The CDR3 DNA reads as TGTGCCAGCAGTTCCCGACGGGGCGCCTACGAGCAGTACTTC. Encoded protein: CASSSRRGAYEQYF.

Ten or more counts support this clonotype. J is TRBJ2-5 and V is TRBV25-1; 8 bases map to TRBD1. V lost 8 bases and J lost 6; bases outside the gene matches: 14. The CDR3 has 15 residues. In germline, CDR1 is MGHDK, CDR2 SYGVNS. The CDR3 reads CASESTSRTGKTQYF. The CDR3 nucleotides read TGTGCCAGCGAGTCAACTTCCCGGACAGGGAAGACCCAGTACTTC. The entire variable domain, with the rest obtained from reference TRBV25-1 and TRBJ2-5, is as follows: EADIYQTPRYLVIGTGKKITLECSQTMGHDKMYWYQQDPGMELHLIHYSYGVNSTEKGDLSSESTVSRIRTEHFPLTLESARPSHTSQYLCASESTSRTGKTQYFGPGTRLLVL.

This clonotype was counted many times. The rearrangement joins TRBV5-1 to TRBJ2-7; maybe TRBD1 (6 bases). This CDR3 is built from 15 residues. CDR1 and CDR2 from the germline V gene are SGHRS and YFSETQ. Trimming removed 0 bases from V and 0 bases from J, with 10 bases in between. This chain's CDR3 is CASSLVSDSSYEQYF. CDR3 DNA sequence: TGCGCCAGCAGCTTGGTGTCGGACAGCTCCTACGAGCAGTACTTC.

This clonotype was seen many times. The CDR3 bases are TGTGCCAGCAGCCTTCCAGGGTCTGGGGCCAACGTCCTGACTTTC. Translation: CASSLPGSGANVLTF. This rearrangement joins TRBV5-6 to TRBJ2-6, with D perhaps TRBD1 (5 bases). Germline V gives CDR1 SGHDT, CDR2 YYEEEE. The ends were cut back, 4 bases at V and 1 base at J, with 9 bases in the middle. This CDR3 contains 15 residues.

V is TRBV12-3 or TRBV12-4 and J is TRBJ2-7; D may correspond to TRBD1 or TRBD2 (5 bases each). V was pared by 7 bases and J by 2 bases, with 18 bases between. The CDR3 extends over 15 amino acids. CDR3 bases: TGTGCCAGCACCCAAACGGGGACCCTGACCTACGAGCAGTACTTC. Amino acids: CASTQTGTLTYEQYF.

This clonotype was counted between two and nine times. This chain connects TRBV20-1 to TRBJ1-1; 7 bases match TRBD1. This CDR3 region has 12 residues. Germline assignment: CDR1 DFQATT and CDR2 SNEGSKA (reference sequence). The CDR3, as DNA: TGCATTACAGGGGCGCTCAACACTGAAGCTTTCTTT. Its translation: CITGALNTEAFF.

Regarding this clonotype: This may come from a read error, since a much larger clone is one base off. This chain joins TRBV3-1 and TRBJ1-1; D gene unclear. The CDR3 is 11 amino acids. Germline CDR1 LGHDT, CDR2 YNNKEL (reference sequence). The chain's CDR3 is CASSMNSEAFF. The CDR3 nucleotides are TGTGCCAGCAGTATGAACTCTGAAGCTTTCTTT.

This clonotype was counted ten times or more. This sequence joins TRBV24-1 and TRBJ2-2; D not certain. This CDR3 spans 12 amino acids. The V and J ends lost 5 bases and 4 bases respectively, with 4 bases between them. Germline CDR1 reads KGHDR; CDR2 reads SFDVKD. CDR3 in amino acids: CATSVLTGELFF. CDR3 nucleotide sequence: TGTGCCACCAGTGTACTCACCGGGGAGCTGTTTTTT.

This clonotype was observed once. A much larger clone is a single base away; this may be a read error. This CDR3 is CASSPLTIGGADTQYF. CDR3 nucleotide sequence: TGTGCCAGCAGCCCACTGACTATCGGGGGGGCAGATACGCAGTATTTT. The chain combines TRBV7-8 with TRBJ2-3; 8 nucleotides align to TRBD2. J gave up 4 bases and V 5 bases, and 11 bases lay outside the gene matches. The CDR3 runs 16 residues. Per germline, CDR1 SGHVS and CDR2 FQNEAQ.

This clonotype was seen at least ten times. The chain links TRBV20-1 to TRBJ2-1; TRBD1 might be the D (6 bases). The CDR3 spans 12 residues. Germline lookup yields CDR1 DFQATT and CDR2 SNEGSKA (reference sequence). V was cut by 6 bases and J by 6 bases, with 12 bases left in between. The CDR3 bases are TGCAGTGCCCCGGGGACACTCAATGAGCAGTTCTTC. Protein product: CSAPGTLNEQFF.

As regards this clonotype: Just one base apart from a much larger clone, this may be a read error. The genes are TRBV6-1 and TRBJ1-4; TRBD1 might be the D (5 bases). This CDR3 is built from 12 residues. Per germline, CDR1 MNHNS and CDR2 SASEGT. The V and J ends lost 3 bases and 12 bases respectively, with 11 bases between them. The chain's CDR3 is CASSDYRYQLFF. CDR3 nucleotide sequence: TGTGCCAGCAGTGATTACAGGTATCAACTGTTTTTT.

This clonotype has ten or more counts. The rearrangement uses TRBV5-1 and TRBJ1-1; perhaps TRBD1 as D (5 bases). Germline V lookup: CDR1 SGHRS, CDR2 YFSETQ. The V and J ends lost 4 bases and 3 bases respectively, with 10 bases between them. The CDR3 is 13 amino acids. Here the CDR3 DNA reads TGCGCCAGCAGCCAAGAAGGGGACACTGAAGCTTTCTTT. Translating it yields CASSQEGDTEAFF.

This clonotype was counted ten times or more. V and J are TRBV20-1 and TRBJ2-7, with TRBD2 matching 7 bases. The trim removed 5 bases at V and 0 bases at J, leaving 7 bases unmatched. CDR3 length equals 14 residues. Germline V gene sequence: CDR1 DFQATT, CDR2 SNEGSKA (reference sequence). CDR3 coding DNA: TGCAGTGCTGGGAGGGACGCCCGCTCCTACGAGCAGTACTTC. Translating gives CSAGRDARSYEQYF.